These 8 T cell receptor beta chains originate from one sample sequenced in a study of T cell responses to AZD1222 COVID-19 vaccine. Measured with immunoSEQ multiplex PCR; TCRdb has only the in-frame clones, and not every one. This sample carries some 130,000 clones, around nine tenths of them seen once, and the ten largest clones take approximately 6%. Material: peripheral blood, obtained on day 0 of AZD1222 vaccination. The source is an adult in good health.

This clone was observed a single time. This rearrangement joins TRBV30 to TRBJ1-2; D not resolved. The CDR3 spans 13 residues. V was pared by 2 bases and J by 6 bases, with 13 bases between. Germline loops: CDR1 GTSNPN, CDR2 SVGIG (reference sequence). The CDR3 loop reads CAWSLGYLNGYTF. In DNA form, the CDR3 reads TGTGCCTGGAGTTTGGGTTATTTGAATGGCTACACCTTC.

This chain uses TRBV18 with TRBJ1-3; D might be TRBD1 (6 bases). The CDR3 has 15 residues. Germline V CDR1 and CDR2: KGHSH, LQKENI. V lost 0 bases, J lost 3 bases, and 9 bases lay in between. The CDR3 sequence: CASSPPGHRGNTIYF. The CDR3 DNA sequence: TGTGCCAGCTCACCACCGGGACACCGTGGAAACACCATATATTTT.

This rearrangement joins TRBV7-4 to TRBJ1-2; no definite D call. CDR3 length: 11 amino acids. Germline CDR1 reads SGHVT; CDR2 reads SQSDAQ. V was trimmed by 2 bases and J by 9 bases, leaving 7 bases between them. CDR3 protein: CASSLITRYTF. As DNA, the CDR3 is TGTGCCAGCAGCTTAATAACCCGCTACACCTTC.

This clone was picked up one time. The V call is TRBV19, the J call TRBJ2-1, with unresolved D. V was pared by 7 bases and J by 5 bases, with 12 bases between. The CDR3 totals 13 residues. The germline V gene has CDR1 LNHDA and CDR2 SQIVND (reference sequence). CDR3 nucleotide sequence: TGTGCCAGTACCCCGAATCCGAACAATGAGCAGTTCTTC. This sequence encodes CASTPNPNNEQFF.

This CDR3 is CASSSEPGQGIAYNEQFF. CDR3 sequence (DNA): TGCGCCAGCAGCTCTGAACCGGGACAGGGTATCGCCTACAATGAGCAGTTCTTC. This chain links TRBV4-1 with TRBJ2-1; 9 nucleotides agree with TRBD1. The germline gives CDR1 MGHRA, CDR2 YSYEKL. After removal of 5 bases from V and 2 bases from J, the junction contained 13 bases not matched to a gene. The CDR3 runs to 18 residues.

The genes are TRBV4-2 and TRBJ1-1, with D maybe TRBD1 (5 bases). Germline V lookup: CDR1 LGHNA, CDR2 YNFKEQ. V lost 1 base and J lost 1, with 7 bases in between. The CDR3 has 14 residues. The CDR3 region has the DNA TGTGCCAGCAGCCAAGGGGACCGGAACACTGAAGCTTTCTTT. Its translation: CASSQGDRNTEAFF.

The chain joins TRBV14 to TRBJ1-1, with D unresolved. CDR3 length: 14 amino acids. Germline V gives CDR1 SGHDN, CDR2 FVKESK. Trimming removed 0 bases from V and 2 bases from J, with 7 bases in between. The chain's CDR3 is CASSQDRDNTEAFF. As DNA, the CDR3 is TGTGCCAGCAGCCAAGATCGGGATAACACTGAAGCTTTCTTT.

This clone came up once. The V and J genes are TRBV7-2 and TRBJ2-7; TRBD1 or TRBD2 may be the D gene (5 bases each). The CDR3 length is 14 residues. V dropped 5 bases and J dropped 2 bases, with 13 bases sitting between them. Germline V gene sequence: CDR1 SGHTA, CDR2 FQGNSA. The CDR3 DNA sequence: TGTGCCAGCAGCACCGGGACGTCGCCCTACGAGCAGTACTTC. This codes for CASSTGTSPYEQYF.